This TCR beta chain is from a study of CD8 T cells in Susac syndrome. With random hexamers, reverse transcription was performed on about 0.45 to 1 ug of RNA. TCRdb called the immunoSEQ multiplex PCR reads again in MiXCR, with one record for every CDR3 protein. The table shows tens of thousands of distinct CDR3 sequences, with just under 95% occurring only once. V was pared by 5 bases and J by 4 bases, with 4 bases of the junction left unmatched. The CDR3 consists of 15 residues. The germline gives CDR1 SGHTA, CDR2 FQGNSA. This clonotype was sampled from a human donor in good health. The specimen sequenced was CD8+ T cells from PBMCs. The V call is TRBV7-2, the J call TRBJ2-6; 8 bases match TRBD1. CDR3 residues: CASSPRGLGANVLTF. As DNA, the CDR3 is TGTGCCAGCAGCCCCAGGGGGCTCGGGGCCAACGTCCTGACTTTC. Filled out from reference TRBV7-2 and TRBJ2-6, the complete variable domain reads GAGVSQSPSNKVTEKGKDVELRCDPISGHTALYWYRQSLGQGLEFLIYFQGNSAPDKSGLPSDRFSAERTGGSVSTLTIQRTQQEDSAVYLCASSPRGLGANVLTFGAGSRLTVL.